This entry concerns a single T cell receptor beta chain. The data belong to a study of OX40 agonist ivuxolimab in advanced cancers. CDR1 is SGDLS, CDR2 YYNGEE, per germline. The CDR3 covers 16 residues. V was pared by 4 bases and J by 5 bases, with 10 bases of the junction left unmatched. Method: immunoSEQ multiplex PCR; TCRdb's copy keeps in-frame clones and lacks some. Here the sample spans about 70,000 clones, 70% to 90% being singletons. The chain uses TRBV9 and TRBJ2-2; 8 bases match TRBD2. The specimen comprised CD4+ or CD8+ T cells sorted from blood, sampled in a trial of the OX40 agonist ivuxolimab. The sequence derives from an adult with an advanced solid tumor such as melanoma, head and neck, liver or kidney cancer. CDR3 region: CASSQFRAGVTGELFF. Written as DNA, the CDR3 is TGTGCCAGCAGCCAATTCCGAGCGGGAGTGACCGGGGAGCTGTTTTTT.